Below, one TCR beta chain is given with its context. The sample originates from a study of Ad26.COV2.S vaccination and SARS-CoV-2 variants. Study at large: Donor was in the COV1001 Ad26.COV2.S trial arm. By the intramuscular route, Ad26.COV2.S was given once, or twice 56 days apart.

Treatment in this sample: roughly 20 received Ad26.COV2.S at low or high dose, single or two shots; about five received placebo; per-sample allocation not given. It was on day 63 after the first vaccine or placebo injection that samples were taken. This person who donated was an adult of 18-55 years in Boston. The assay was immunoSEQ multiplex PCR, and TCRdb's table has in-frame clones only and misses some. This table holds 250,000 to 300,000 clones, 70% to 90% found once. V was trimmed by 0 bases and J by 13 bases, leaving 9 bases between them. CDR3 length equals 11 residues. Germline V gene lookup returns CDR1 LGHNA and CDR2 YSLEER.

The chain links TRBV4-3 to TRBJ1-1, with D unclear. The TCR sequence derives from a person aged 18-60 years who received the Ad26.COV2.S COVID-19 vaccine or a placebo. Material: peripheral blood, obtained in a trial of Ad26.COV2.S vaccine versus placebo. The DNA for the CDR3 is TGCGCCAGCAGCCAAGATCGAGACGTTTTCTTT. It translates to CASSQDRDVFF.